The 25 T cell receptor beta chains below were found in one sample sequenced in a study of blood T cell repertoires in COVID-19. Method: immunoSEQ multiplex PCR; TCRdb's copy keeps in-frame clones and lacks some. The sample has about 160,000 clones, approximately 82% seen once. The specimen was peripheral blood. The receptors derive from a woman older than 75 with acute or convalescent COVID-19.

This sequence joins TRBV7-2 and TRBJ1-1; TRBD1 agrees at 7 bases. CDR1 is SGHTA, CDR2 FQGNSA, per germline. The V gene end was trimmed by 3 bases and the J gene end by 3 bases; junction bases not matched to a gene: 4. This CDR3 has 14 amino acids. This CDR3 reads CASSFARGDTEAFF. CDR3 nucleotide sequence: TGTGCCAGCAGCTTTGCCAGGGGGGACACTGAAGCTTTCTTT.

The CDR3 DNA is TGTGCCAGCAGCCAAACTAGCGGGGATTCCTACGAGCAGTACTTC. This encodes CASSQTSGDSYEQYF. The chain couples TRBV4-2 to TRBJ2-7, with 10 bases fitting TRBD2. Germline V lookup: CDR1 LGHNA, CDR2 YNFKEQ. The junction had 2 bases not matched to a gene; V was cut back by 2 bases and J by 1 base. The CDR3 has 15 amino acids.

CDR3 nucleotide sequence: TGTGCCAGTAGTATCCAGGGTTTGGGTACTGAAGCTTTCTTT. This translates into CASSIQGLGTEAFF. The V gene is TRBV19, the J gene TRBJ1-1; TRBD1 is a possible D gene (5 bases). The germline V and J ends were trimmed by 3 bases and 5 bases, with 13 bases remaining between them. The CDR3 has 14 amino acids. Germline V CDR1 and CDR2: LNHDA, SQIVND (reference sequence).

The rearrangement joins TRBV6-6 to TRBJ1-2; TRBD1 aligns across 8 bases. J lost 4 bases, V lost 4 bases, and 8 bases had no gene match. CDR3 size: 15 residues. Germline V gene lookup returns CDR1 MNHNY and CDR2 SVGAGI (reference sequence). Written as DNA, the CDR3 is TGTGCCAGCAGTTCTTCACCGGGACAGGTCTATGGCTACACCTTC. Translation gives CASSSSPGQVYGYTF.

As concerns this clone: Distinct nucleotide sequences in the sample also encode this CDR3. In DNA form, the CDR3 reads TGTGCCAGCAGTTCGTACAATGAGCAGTTCTTC. This translates into CASSSYNEQFF. This chain uses TRBV12-3 or TRBV12-4 with TRBJ2-1; D call uncertain. V was shortened by 4 bases and J by 4 bases, with 2 bases between the two germline ends. The CDR3 runs 11 residues.

The J gene is TRBJ1-1, the V gene TRBV11-2; D possibly corresponds to TRBD1 (5 bases). The germline V gene encodes CDR1 SGHAT and CDR2 FQNNGV. Trimming stripped 3 bases from V and 4 bases from J, with 9 bases between. CDR3 size: 13 residues. DNA of the CDR3: TGTGCCAGCAGCTTGATCGGGGGCACTGAAGCTTTCTTT. Translated: CASSLIGGTEAFF.

A single count supports this clone. The V and J genes are TRBV15 and TRBJ2-2; 9 positions agree with TRBD1. J was trimmed by 1 base and V by 3 bases; bases with no gene match: 6. This CDR3 spans 17 amino acids. Germline V gene sequence: CDR1 LNHNV, CDR2 YYDKDF (reference sequence). The DNA for the CDR3 is TGTGCCACCAGCAGGCCACAGGGGGCAGGGAACACCGGGGAGCTGTTTTTT. Translation gives CATSRPQGAGNTGELFF. Together with reference TRBV15 and TRBJ2-2, the CDR3 gives the full variable domain: DAMVIQNPRYQVTQFGKPVTLSCSQTLNHNVMYWYQQKSSQAPKLLFHYYDKDFNNEADTPDNFQSRRPNTSFCFLDIRSPGLGDTAMYLCATSRPQGAGNTGELFFGEGSRLTVL.

This clone occurred a few times. J is TRBJ2-3 and V is TRBV28; 9 bases align to TRBD2. The CDR3 has 16 amino acids. The germline V gene encodes CDR1 MDHEN and CDR2 SYDVKM. Germline trimming cut 4 bases from V and 1 base from J; bases unmatched to any gene: 6. In nucleotides, the CDR3 is TGTGCCAGCAGTTCTCCTCCTAGCGGGGGCACAGATACGCAGTATTTT. It yields the protein CASSSPPSGGTDTQYF.

The J gene is TRBJ2-7, the V gene TRBV12-5; unclear D gene. This CDR3 region has 13 residues. The germline V gene has CDR1 LGHNT and CDR2 FRNRAP. Between the trimmed V and J ends, which lost 1 base and 2 bases, there was a span of 6 bases. CDR3 amino acids: CASGLGLAYEQYF. CDR3 nucleotide sequence: TGTGCTAGTGGTTTGGGATTAGCCTACGAGCAGTACTTC.

The V and J genes are TRBV12-3 or TRBV12-4 and TRBJ1-2, with 7 bases fitting TRBD1. The CDR3 covers 13 residues. Germline trimming cut 5 bases from V and 8 bases from J; bases unmatched to any gene: 8. CDR3 sequence: CASSRPTGNGYTF. In DNA, the CDR3 is TGTGCCAGCAGTCGTCCGACAGGGAACGGCTACACCTTC.

This clone was found once. The rearrangement uses TRBV11-3 and TRBJ2-3; TRBD2 matches 12 bases. V was clipped by 3 bases and J by 4 bases; unmatched bases: 5. Germline CDR1 reads SGHNT; CDR2 reads YENEEA. This CDR3 is 16 amino acids long. The CDR3 region has the DNA TGTGCCAGCAGCTTTTCACTAGCGGGAGGCGCAGATACGCAGTATTTT. Translating gives CASSFSLAGGADTQYF.

The chain uses TRBV3-1 (or the pseudogene TRBV3-2) and TRBJ2-5, with TRBD2 matching 11 bases. Germline CDR1 reads LGHDT; CDR2 reads YNNKEL (reference sequence). V was clipped by 2 bases and J by 5 bases; unmatched bases: 4. This CDR3 region has 15 residues. The CDR3 reads CASSQRTSGFETQYF. CDR3 in DNA: TGTGCCAGCAGCCAACGGACTAGCGGGTTTGAGACCCAGTACTTC.

This sequence joins TRBV10-3 and TRBJ2-2; D is undetermined. In germline, CDR1 is ENHRY, CDR2 SYGVKD. This CDR3 has 14 residues. Deletions cut 4 bases from V and 0 bases from J, with 6 bases between. The CDR3 coding sequence is TGTGCCATCAGTGCCGACACGAACACCGGGGAGCTGTTTTTT. This translates into CAISADTNTGELFF.

This clone occurred once. This chain joins TRBV7-8 and TRBJ1-1; no firm D call. Per germline, CDR1 SGHVS and CDR2 FQNEAQ. V lost 5 bases, J lost 7 bases, and 17 bases lay in between. CDR3 length equals 14 residues. DNA for the CDR3: TGTGCCAGCAGCCACCGGAGGACCAGGTTTGAAGCTTTCTTT. Its protein product is CASSHRRTRFEAFF.

Here the CDR3 reads CAIRPGQGASLSSYNEQFF. As DNA, the CDR3 is TGTGCCATCAGGCCGGGACAGGGGGCCTCACTGAGCTCCTACAATGAGCAGTTCTTC. The V gene is TRBV10-3, the J gene TRBJ2-1; 12 bases are a match to TRBD1. CDR3 length equals 19 residues. After removal of 6 bases from V and 0 bases from J, the junction contained 12 bases not matched to a gene. Germline CDR1 and CDR2: ENHRY and SYGVKD.

V is TRBV5-1 and J is TRBJ1-6, with 8 nucleotides matching TRBD1. The CDR3 is made up of 14 amino acids. Germline V lookup: CDR1 SGHRS, CDR2 YFSETQ. V lost 4 bases to trimming and J lost 8 bases; unmatched junction nucleotides: 5. CDR3: CASSPGQADSPLHF. The CDR3 DNA follows: TGCGCCAGCAGCCCGGGACAGGCAGATTCACCCCTCCACTTT.

The chain is built from TRBV11-2 and TRBJ2-7; TRBD1 matches 7 bases. The CDR3 extends over 16 amino acids. Germline CDR1 is SGHAT and CDR2 is FQNNGV. V dropped 4 bases and J dropped 3; count of bases not matched to a gene: 12. CDR3 sequence reads: CASSYSRGSRGYEQYF. The CDR3 bases are TGTGCCAGCAGCTACAGCAGGGGGAGCCGTGGCTACGAGCAGTACTTC.

This chain uses TRBV18 with TRBJ1-3; D is unresolved. The CDR3 extends over 15 amino acids. The V end was cut by 1 base, the J end by 0 bases, with 7 bases between. Germline CDR1 reads KGHSH; CDR2 reads LQKENI. The CDR3 sequence: CASSPRANSGNTIYF. The CDR3 region has the DNA TGTGCCAGCTCACCACGGGCTAACTCTGGAAACACCATATATTTT.

The chain has TRBV5-1 and TRBJ2-1, with 7 bases fitting TRBD2. The germline V gene has CDR1 SGHRS and CDR2 YFSETQ. With V trimmed by 0 bases and J by 10 bases, 1 base remained unmatched. The CDR3 loop spans 12 amino acids. CDR3 DNA: TGCGCCAGCAGCTTGGAAGCGGGGGAGCAGTTCTTC. Its translation is CASSLEAGEQFF.

The chain links TRBV7-2 to TRBJ2-1; D is ambiguous. Germline CDR1 reads SGHTA; CDR2 reads FQGNSA. Trimming removed 8 bases from V and 3 bases from J, with 5 bases in between. The CDR3 sequence is 11 residues long. In nucleotides, the CDR3 is TGTGCCAGCGTCAACTACAATGAGCAGTTCTTC. It specifies CASVNYNEQFF.

V and J are TRBV5-4 and TRBJ1-1; D possibly corresponds to TRBD1 (6 bases). The V and J ends lost 4 bases and 4 bases respectively, with 14 bases between them. There are 14 residues in the CDR3. The germline V gene has CDR1 SGHNT and CDR2 YYREEE (reference sequence). This CDR3 reads CASSGRGMGTEAFF. CDR3 DNA sequence: TGTGCCAGCAGCGGGAGGGGGATGGGCACTGAAGCTTTCTTT.

The chain joins TRBV10-3 to TRBJ1-1; D perhaps matches TRBD1 (6 bases). CDR1 and CDR2 from the germline V gene are ENHRY and SYGVKD. The CDR3 length is 14 residues. V was shortened by 5 bases and J by 4 bases, with 14 bases between the two germline ends. CDR3 sequence (DNA): TGTGCCATCAGTAGGACAGAATCAGCCACTGAAGCTTTCTTT. Translation gives CAISRTESATEAFF.

The genes are TRBV28 and TRBJ1-1; D not certain. The CDR3 length is 15 residues. Germline V gene sequence: CDR1 MDHEN, CDR2 SYDVKM. Trimming stripped 5 bases from V and 0 bases from J, with 13 bases between. The CDR3 protein is CASSPILGMNTEAFF. The CDR3, as DNA: TGTGCCAGCAGTCCTATCCTAGGTATGAACACTGAAGCTTTCTTT.

This clone was observed a single time. V is TRBV11-2 and J is TRBJ1-5; D is perhaps TRBD1 (5 bases). CDR1 and CDR2 (germline): SGHAT, FQNNGV. CDR3 length: 15 amino acids. Trimming removed 1 base from V and 3 bases from J, with 10 bases in between. The CDR3 DNA follows: TGTGCCAGCAGCTTAGGTAGGGGAATCAATCAGCCCCAGCATTTT. Translation: CASSLGRGINQPQHF.

The rearrangement links TRBV4-1 to TRBJ1-1, with TRBD1 identical over 7 bases. The length of the CDR3 is 17 residues. Germline V lookup: CDR1 MGHRA, CDR2 YSYEKL. V lost 0 bases to trimming and J lost 4 bases; unmatched junction nucleotides: 11. The CDR3 nucleotides are TGCGCCAGCAGCCAAGAGGTACTTACAGGGGCTTCCACTGAAGCTTTCTTT. It encodes CASSQEVLTGASTEAFF.